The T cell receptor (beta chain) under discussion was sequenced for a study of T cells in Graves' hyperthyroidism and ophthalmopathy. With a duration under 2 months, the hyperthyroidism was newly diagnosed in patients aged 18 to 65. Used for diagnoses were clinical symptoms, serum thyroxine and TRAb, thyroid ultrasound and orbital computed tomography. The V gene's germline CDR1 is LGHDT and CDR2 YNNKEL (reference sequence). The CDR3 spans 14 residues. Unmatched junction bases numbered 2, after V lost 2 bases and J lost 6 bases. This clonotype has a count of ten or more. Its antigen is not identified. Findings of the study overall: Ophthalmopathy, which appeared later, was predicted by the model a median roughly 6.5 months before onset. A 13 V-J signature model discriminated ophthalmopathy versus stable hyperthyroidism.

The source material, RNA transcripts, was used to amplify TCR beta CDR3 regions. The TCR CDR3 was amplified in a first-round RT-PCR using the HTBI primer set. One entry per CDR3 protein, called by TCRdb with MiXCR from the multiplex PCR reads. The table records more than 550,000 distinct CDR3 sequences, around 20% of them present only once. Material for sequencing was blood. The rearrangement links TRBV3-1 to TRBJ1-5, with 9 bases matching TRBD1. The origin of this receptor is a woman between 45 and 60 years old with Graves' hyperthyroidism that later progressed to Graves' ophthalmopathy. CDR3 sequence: CASSQTGGFQPQHF. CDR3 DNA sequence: TGTGCCAGCAGCCAAACAGGGGGCTTTCAGCCCCAGCATTTT.